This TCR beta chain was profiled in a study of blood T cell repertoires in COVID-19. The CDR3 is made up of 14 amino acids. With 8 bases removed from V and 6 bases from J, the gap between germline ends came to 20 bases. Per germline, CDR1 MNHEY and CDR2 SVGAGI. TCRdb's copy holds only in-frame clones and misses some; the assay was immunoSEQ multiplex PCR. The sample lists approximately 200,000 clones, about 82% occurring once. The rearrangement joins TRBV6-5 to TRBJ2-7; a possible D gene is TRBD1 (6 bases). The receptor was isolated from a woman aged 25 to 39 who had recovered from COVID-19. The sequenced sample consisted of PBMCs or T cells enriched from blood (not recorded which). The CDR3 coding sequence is TGTGCCAGCCAACAGGGACCTATCCTCCGCGAGCAGTACTTC. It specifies CASQQGPILREQYF.